These 10 T cell receptor beta chains were all obtained from the same sample, sequenced in a study of blood T cell repertoires in COVID-19. The table came from immunoSEQ multiplex PCR; TCRdb's copy has only in-frame clones and leaves some out. The table has 100,000 to 150,000 clones, about 89% seen once. The specimen was peripheral blood. All receptors derive from a woman between 65 and 79 years old with COVID-19, enrolled during active disease.

The chain couples TRBV7-8 to TRBJ2-2; D gene ambiguous. Trimming pared 3 bases from V and 1 base from J, leaving 9 bases between. The CDR3 is 15 amino acids. CDR1 SGHVS and CDR2 FQNEAQ come from the germline V gene. This chain's CDR3 is CASSLSPGNTGELFF. CDR3 bases: TGTGCCAGCAGCTTGTCTCCGGGGAACACCGGGGAGCTGTTTTTT. Full variable domain (rest looked up from reference TRBV7-8 and TRBJ2-2): GAGVSQSPRYKVAKRGQDVALRCDPISGHVSLFWYQQALGQGPEFLTYFQNEAQLDKSGLPSDRFFAERPEGSVSTLKIQRTQQEDSAVYLCASSLSPGNTGELFFGEGSRLTVL.

V usage is TRBV7-6 and J usage is TRBJ2-3; TRBD1 might be the D (6 bases). This CDR3 spans 17 amino acids. V gave up 2 bases and J gave up 4 bases, with 19 bases separating them. Germline lookup yields CDR1 SGHVS and CDR2 FNYEAQ. Here the CDR3 DNA reads TGTGCCAGCAGCTTAAGTAGGGGGACCAAACAGGCAGATACGCAGTATTTT. Translated, it gives CASSLSRGTKQADTQYF. Full variable domain (rest looked up from reference TRBV7-6 and TRBJ2-3): GAGVSQSPRYKVTKRGQDVALRCDPISGHVSLYWYRQALGQGPEFLTYFNYEAQQDKSGLPNDRFSAERPEGSISTLTIQRTEQRDSAMYRCASSLSRGTKQADTQYFGPGTRLTVL.

The chain couples TRBV5-4 to TRBJ1-2; 7 bases line up with TRBD1. This CDR3 region has 16 residues. Germline-derived CDR1 and CDR2 are SGHNT and YYREEE (reference sequence). V dropped 3 bases and J dropped 1; count of bases not matched to a gene: 9. The CDR3 here is CASSSPTGQHNYGYTF. CDR3 DNA sequence: TGTGCCAGCAGCTCGCCGACGGGACAGCATAACTATGGCTACACCTTC.

The genes are TRBV1 and TRBJ1-4. TRBV1 has pseudogene status. The length of the CDR3 is 16 residues. The CDR3 region is CTSSQDLGGSNEKLFF. The CDR3 region has the DNA TGCACCAGCAGCCAAGATCTCGGCGGCTCTAATGAAAAACTGTTTTTT.

The J gene is TRBJ2-2, the V gene TRBV3-1 (or the pseudogene TRBV3-2); weak D call: TRBD1 (5 bases). V shed 6 bases and J shed 4 bases, with 12 bases lying between them. Germline V gene lookup returns CDR1 LGHDT and CDR2 YNNKEL (reference sequence). The CDR3 length is 14 residues. The CDR3 nucleotides are TGTGCCAGCAGACGTTTGGGGCTCACCGGGGAGCTGTTTTTT. It encodes CASRRLGLTGELFF.

The CDR3 region is CASSVGGRGSEQYF. CDR3 in DNA: TGTGCCAGCAGCGTAGGAGGGAGGGGAAGCGAGCAGTACTTC. The chain is built from TRBV9 and TRBJ2-7; 7 bases are a match to TRBD2. Germline assignment: CDR1 SGDLS and CDR2 YYNGEE. The CDR3 loop spans 14 amino acids. V dropped 0 bases and J dropped 6; count of bases not matched to a gene: 6. Drawing the rest from reference TRBV9 and TRBJ2-7, the complete variable domain is DSGVTQTPKHLITATGQRVTLRCSPRSGDLSVYWYQQSLDQGLQFLIQYYNGEERAKGNILERFSAQQFPDLHSELNLSSLELGDSALYFCASSVGGRGSEQYFGPGTRLTVT.

The V and J genes are TRBV30 and TRBJ2-5; possibly TRBD1 for D (6 bases). Trimming cost V 0 bases and J 5 bases, with 10 bases left between them. Germline values: CDR1 GTSNPN, CDR2 SVGIG (reference sequence). CDR3 size: 13 residues. The DNA for the CDR3 is TGTGCCTGGAGTGTCTCCAGGGGCGAGACCCAGTACTTC. It translates to CAWSVSRGETQYF.

The rearrangement joins TRBV28 to TRBJ1-2, with 7 positions matching TRBD1. In germline, CDR1 is MDHEN, CDR2 SYDVKM. This CDR3 spans 11 amino acids. The CDR3 loop reads CGCRGNYGYTF. DNA for the CDR3: TGTGGGTGCAGGGGGAACTATGGCTACACCTTC.

The chain links TRBV9 to TRBJ2-1; D ambiguous. The length of the CDR3 is 16 residues. CDR1 is SGDLS and CDR2 is YYNGEE in the germline V gene. Trimming shortened V by 2 bases and J by 5 bases, and 17 bases separated the two germline ends. The DNA of the CDR3 is TGTGCCAGCAGCGTTTGTACCCTCGTCCGCGACAATGAGCAGTTCTTC. This gives the protein CASSVCTLVRDNEQFF.

The J gene is TRBJ1-5, the V gene TRBV18, with 11 bases aligning to TRBD1. The CDR3 runs to 18 residues. CDR1 and CDR2 (germline): KGHSH, LQKENI. The junction had 8 bases not matched to a gene; V was cut back by 2 bases and J by 2 bases. CDR3 region: CASSPGGQGGARNQPQHF. CDR3 coding DNA: TGTGCCAGCTCACCAGGGGGACAGGGGGGTGCACGCAATCAGCCCCAGCATTTT.